The 13 T cell receptor beta chains below were found in one sample sequenced in a study of early T cells in non-severe SARS-CoV-2 infection. TCRdb used MiXCR to reprocess the 5' RACE reads, holding one entry per CDR3 protein. The sample holds 90,000 to 100,000 distinct CDR3 sequences; less than 15% are singletons and the top ten take about 2.1%. Source material: whole blood. These receptors all come from an adult who was a healthcare worker with PCR-confirmed SARS-CoV-2 infection or an uninfected control (not recorded which).

The chain joins TRBV2 to TRBJ1-5; possibly TRBD1 for D (5 bases). The germline CDR1 and CDR2 sequences are SNHLY and FYNNEI. Trimming stripped 6 bases from V and 5 bases from J, with 14 bases between. CDR3 length: 14 amino acids. CDR3 sequence: CASSVDQGDQPQHF. The CDR3 region has the DNA TGTGCCAGCAGCGTAGACCAGGGCGATCAGCCCCAGCATTTT.

This clonotype was detected ten times or more. The V gene is TRBV20-1, the J gene TRBJ1-1; a possible D gene is TRBD1 (6 bases). The germline V and J ends were trimmed by 5 bases and 3 bases, with 13 bases remaining between them. Germline V lookup: CDR1 DFQATT, CDR2 SNEGSKA (reference sequence). This CDR3 has 13 residues. This chain's CDR3 is CSAGRGGDTEAFF. CDR3 bases: TGCAGTGCTGGCAGGGGAGGTGACACTGAAGCTTTCTTT.

The V gene is TRBV29-1, the J gene TRBJ2-7; 7 positions match TRBD1. Germline trimming cut 7 bases from V and 9 bases from J; bases unmatched to any gene: 9. The CDR3 consists of 11 residues. Germline V CDR1 and CDR2: SQVTM, ANQGSEA. The CDR3: CSAGQSTGQYF. The DNA for the CDR3 is TGCAGCGCGGGACAGTCCACCGGGCAGTACTTC.

Only a few counts were recorded for this clonotype. The V call is TRBV3-1, the J call TRBJ1-6; maybe TRBD1 (6 bases). The germline V gene has CDR1 LGHDT and CDR2 YNNKEL (reference sequence). The ends were cut back, 4 bases at V and 5 bases at J, with 12 bases in the middle. This CDR3 spans 15 amino acids. CDR3 bases: TGTGCCAGCAGCCGCCGACAGGAGGATAATTCACCCCTCCACTTT. It translates to CASSRRQEDNSPLHF.

This clonotype appeared many times. The chain joins TRBV19 to TRBJ2-2; maybe TRBD2 (5 bases). The CDR3 runs 14 residues. Trimming removed 4 bases at V and 2 bases at J, with 8 bases between. Per the germline V gene, CDR1 is LNHDA and CDR2 is SQIVND (reference sequence). The CDR3 DNA reads as TGTGCCAGTAGTAGGAGGCCTAACACCGGGGAGCTGTTTTTT. Its protein is CASSRRPNTGELFF.

This clonotype was counted many times. The chain carries TRBV5-1 and TRBJ2-1; unclear D gene. Trimming stripped 0 bases from V and 4 bases from J, with 11 bases between. The CDR3 runs 15 residues. Per the germline V gene, CDR1 is SGHRS and CDR2 is YFSETQ. The CDR3 loop reads CASSLGVQTYNEQFF. CDR3 coding DNA: TGCGCCAGCAGCTTGGGAGTACAGACATACAATGAGCAGTTCTTC. Drawing the rest from reference TRBV5-1 and TRBJ2-1, the complete variable domain is KAGVTQTPRYLIKTRGQQVTLSCSPISGHRSVSWYQQTPGQGLQFLFEYFSETQRNKGNFPGRFSGRQFSNSRSEMNVSTLELGDSALYLCASSLGVQTYNEQFFGPGTRLTVL.

This sequence joins TRBV12-3 or TRBV12-4 and TRBJ2-2; D is ambiguous. The ends were cut back, 2 bases at V and 0 bases at J, with 4 bases in the middle. The CDR3 is made up of 14 amino acids. Here the CDR3 reads CASSLWPNTGELFF. DNA for the CDR3: TGTGCCAGCAGTTTATGGCCGAACACCGGGGAGCTGTTTTTT.

V usage is TRBV9 and J usage is TRBJ1-1; tentatively, D is TRBD1 (5 bases). Germline lookup yields CDR1 SGDLS and CDR2 YYNGEE. The V and J ends lost 0 bases and 4 bases respectively, with 7 bases between them. The CDR3 extends over 13 amino acids. The CDR3 sequence is CASSVDGATEAFF. CDR3 nucleotide sequence: TGTGCCAGCAGCGTAGATGGGGCCACTGAAGCTTTCTTT.

This clonotype was observed a few times. V usage is TRBV7-9 and J usage is TRBJ1-2; weak D call: TRBD1 (5 bases). Germline CDR1 is SEHNR and CDR2 is FQNEAQ (reference sequence). The CDR3 extends over 14 amino acids. V shed 3 bases and J shed 2 bases, with 10 bases lying between them. This CDR3 is CASSLMKGNYGYTF. In DNA form, the CDR3 reads TGTGCCAGCAGCTTGATGAAGGGGAACTATGGCTACACCTTC.

As DNA, the CDR3 is TGCAGTGCTCAAAAACAGGGCGAACTCAACTATGGCTACACCTTC. It is translated as CSAQKQGELNYGYTF. The V gene is TRBV20-1, the J gene TRBJ1-2; possibly TRBD1 for D (6 bases). The V gene lost 5 bases and the J gene lost 2 bases, with 18 bases spanning the gap. The CDR3 runs 15 residues. Germline loops: CDR1 DFQATT, CDR2 SNEGSKA (reference sequence).

This chain links TRBV7-8 with TRBJ1-2; 9 bases align to TRBD1. Germline CDR1 reads SGHVS; CDR2 reads FQNEAQ. Unmatched junction bases numbered 14, after V lost 5 bases and J lost 7 bases. The CDR3 length is 16 residues. Here the CDR3 DNA reads TGTGCCAGCAGCCCTGGTGGAAGGACAGGGGAAAGTGGCTACACCTTC. The encoded protein is CASSPGGRTGESGYTF.

This clonotype was recorded at least ten times. This rearrangement joins TRBV5-1 to TRBJ2-3; a possible D gene is TRBD2 (5 bases). This CDR3 spans 14 amino acids. Germline V gene sequence: CDR1 SGHRS, CDR2 YFSETQ. V lost 4 bases to trimming and J lost 4 bases, with 13 bases between them. CDR3 nucleotides: TGCGCCAGCAGCCCGGAGGTGGGCCCAGATACGCAGTATTTT. The encoded protein is CASSPEVGPDTQYF.

This clonotype was seen repeatedly, ten times or more. The chain combines TRBV5-6 with TRBJ2-1; D is unclear. Germline V gene lookup returns CDR1 SGHDT and CDR2 YYEEEE. Between the trimmed V and J ends, which lost 0 bases and 5 bases, there was a span of 9 bases. The CDR3 spans 14 residues. CDR3 in DNA: TGTGCCAGCAGCTTGGTGGGCGCTCACAATGAGCAGTTCTTC. It yields the protein CASSLVGAHNEQFF.